These 24 T cell receptor beta chains were sequenced from one sample in a study of lymphopenia after photon versus proton radiotherapy. Sequencing was performed with immunoSEQ multiplex PCR; in TCRdb, only in-frame clones are kept and a portion is missing. The sample records roughly 26,000 clones, more than 80% being singletons. The source was peripheral blood, collected from a patient treated with photon-based radiotherapy. These receptors were obtained from a man in his forties with gastric cancer.

The genes are TRBV9 and TRBJ2-2, with 8 nucleotides matching TRBD1. This CDR3 contains 17 residues. The junction had 8 bases not matched to a gene; V was cut back by 0 bases and J by 4 bases. Per germline, CDR1 SGDLS and CDR2 YYNGEE. The CDR3 loop is CASSVVGQGTGTGELFF. CDR3 DNA: TGTGCCAGCAGCGTAGTTGGACAGGGCACGGGCACCGGGGAGCTGTTTTTT. The full variable domain, with the rest looked up from reference TRBV9 and TRBJ2-2, is DSGVTQTPKHLITATGQRVTLRCSPRSGDLSVYWYQQSLDQGLQFLIQYYNGEERAKGNILERFSAQQFPDLHSELNLSSLELGDSALYFCASSVVGQGTGTGELFFGEGSRLTVL.

On this clone: A far larger clone is just one base off, so this is likely a read error. The same CDR3 also results from other DNA sequences found in this sample. The CDR3 nucleotides read TGTGCCAGCAGCTTAGGGCGGGGCGCTGAAGCTTTCTTT. It is translated as CASSLGRGAEAFF. This rearrangement joins TRBV7-2 to TRBJ1-1; D possibly corresponds to TRBD1 (5 bases). Between the trimmed V and J ends, which lost 1 base and 6 bases, there was a span of 9 bases. The CDR3 contains 13 residues. Germline V gene data show CDR1 as SGHTA and CDR2 as FQGNSA. Full variable domain (remainder filled in from reference TRBV7-2 and TRBJ1-1): GAGVSQSPSNKVTEKGKDVELRCDPISGHTALYWYRQSLGQGLEFLIYFQGNSAPDKSGLPSDRFSAERTGGSVSTLTIQRTQQEDSAVYLCASSLGRGAEAFFGQGTRLTVV.

This clone was recorded a few times. The V and J genes are TRBV7-2 and TRBJ2-7, with D hard to call. The germline CDR1 and CDR2 sequences are SGHTA and FQGNSA. V gave up 0 bases and J gave up 0 bases, with 6 bases separating them. CDR3 length: 14 amino acids. The CDR3 here is CASSLASLSYEQYF. For the CDR3, the DNA is TGTGCCAGCAGCTTAGCGTCTCTCTCCTACGAGCAGTACTTC.

The chain employs TRBV10-3 and TRBJ2-2; 7 bases fit TRBD1. The ends lost 5 bases at V and 0 bases at J; junction bases unmatched: 6. CDR1 and CDR2 from the germline V gene are ENHRY and SYGVKD. This CDR3 region has 16 residues. CDR3 protein: CAISPRGPSNTGELFF. The CDR3 DNA follows: TGTGCCATCAGTCCTAGGGGGCCCTCGAACACCGGGGAGCTGTTTTTT.

V and J are TRBV20-1 and TRBJ1-1; D remains ambiguous. Trimming left V 5 bases short and J 10 bases short, with 14 bases between. Germline V gene data show CDR1 as DFQATT and CDR2 as SNEGSKA (reference sequence). This CDR3 has 11 residues. CDR3 amino acids: CSAGLGAGAFF. In DNA, the CDR3 is TGCAGTGCTGGACTGGGAGCTGGAGCTTTCTTT.

The CDR3 loop reads CASSLGGSGTYEQYF. Here the CDR3 DNA reads TGTGCCAGCAGTCTAGGGGGCAGCGGTACCTACGAGCAGTACTTC. The V call is TRBV7-9, the J call TRBJ2-7; 7 positions agree with TRBD1. Germline-derived CDR1 and CDR2 are SEHNR and FQNEAQ (reference sequence). The CDR3 runs 15 residues. Trimming at V came to 6 bases and at J to 2 bases, leaving 10 bases not matched to a gene.

The chain links TRBV18 to TRBJ1-4; 7 nucleotides line up with TRBD1. V lost 5 bases to trimming and J lost 3 bases; unmatched junction nucleotides: 9. The CDR3 totals 16 residues. The germline V gene has CDR1 KGHSH and CDR2 LQKENI. The CDR3 sequence: CASSESTGASNEKLFF. The DNA of the CDR3 is TGTGCCAGCTCAGAATCAACAGGGGCGTCTAATGAAAAACTGTTTTTT.

V is TRBV19 and J is TRBJ1-6; D ambiguous. Per germline, CDR1 LNHDA and CDR2 SQIVND (reference sequence). The V gene lost 6 bases and the J gene lost 7 bases, with 7 bases spanning the gap. CDR3 length: 12 amino acids. The DNA for the CDR3 is TGTGCCAGTAGCCCCCTCAATTCACCCCTCCACTTT. Translated, it gives CASSPLNSPLHF.

CDR3 bases: TGTGCCAGCAGCTCCTTCGGCTACAATGAGCAGTTCTTC. Its protein is CASSSFGYNEQFF. The V and J genes are TRBV7-2 and TRBJ2-1; no definite D call. The CDR3 spans 13 residues. Trimming left V 4 bases short and J 3 bases short, with 7 bases between. The germline gives CDR1 SGHTA, CDR2 FQGNSA.

V gene TRBV7-2 combines with J gene TRBJ2-1; 8 bases match TRBD1. Germline values: CDR1 SGHTA, CDR2 FQGNSA. J gave up 2 bases and V 5 bases, and 8 bases lay outside the gene matches. The CDR3 sequence is 16 residues long. The CDR3 reads CASSPSDRAAYNEQFF. The CDR3 DNA follows: TGTGCCAGCAGCCCATCGGACAGGGCGGCCTACAATGAGCAGTTCTTC.

V usage is TRBV19 and J usage is TRBJ2-1, with 8 nucleotides matching TRBD1. CDR3 length: 15 residues. Germline values: CDR1 LNHDA, CDR2 SQIVND (reference sequence). Losses at the gene ends were 0 bases for V and 9 bases for J; bases not matched to a gene: 7. The CDR3 sequence is CASSIEADRGGEQFF. CDR3 DNA sequence: TGTGCCAGTAGTATAGAAGCTGACAGGGGCGGTGAGCAGTTCTTC.

The chain is built from TRBV11-2 and TRBJ2-1; possible D gene TRBD2, 7 bases. V lost 5 bases and J 7 bases, leaving 15 bases between the germline ends. This CDR3 has 14 residues. Germline CDR1 reads SGHAT; CDR2 reads FQNNGV. CDR3 loop: CASSVGGPGNEQFF. CDR3 DNA: TGTGCCAGCAGCGTCGGGGGGCCGGGAAATGAGCAGTTCTTC.

The chain links TRBV6-5 to TRBJ1-4, with D unclear. The length of the CDR3 is 12 residues. CDR1 is MNHEY, CDR2 SVGAGI, per germline. Trimming removed 2 bases at V and 7 bases at J, with 5 bases between. In nucleotides, the CDR3 is TGTGCCAGCAGTTACGACGGTGAAAAACTGTTTTTT. Residues: CASSYDGEKLFF.

In its sample, this clone was seen a few times. The genes are TRBV7-6 and TRBJ1-6, with 8 bases that match TRBD1. CDR1 is SGHVS and CDR2 is FNYEAQ in the germline V gene. The CDR3 length is 14 residues. The J segment lost 8 bases and the V segment lost 5 bases, leaving 5 bases of the junction unmatched. The CDR3 here is CASSPGQGHSPLHF. Written as DNA, the CDR3 is TGTGCCAGCAGCCCCGGACAGGGCCATTCACCCCTCCACTTT.

The V call is TRBV30, the J call TRBJ2-1, with a tentative D call TRBD2 (5 bases). This CDR3 is 12 amino acids long. Per the germline V gene, CDR1 is GTSNPN and CDR2 is SVGIG (reference sequence). V gave up 0 bases and J gave up 10 bases, with 10 bases separating them. CDR3 nucleotide sequence: TGTGCCTGGAGTGTACGGACGGGGGAGCAGTTCTTC. Its translation: CAWSVRTGEQFF.

This clone is deemed medium-sized. V and J are TRBV5-1 and TRBJ2-7; possibly TRBD1 for D (5 bases). Trimming took off 0 bases at V and 3 bases at J, with 13 bases between the two ends. CDR3 length: 15 amino acids. Germline CDR1 reads SGHRS; CDR2 reads YFSETQ. CDR3 in DNA: TGCGCCAGCAGCTTGGGGGGCGGTGAGGACTACGAGCAGTACTTC. This encodes CASSLGGGEDYEQYF.

V and J are TRBV9 and TRBJ2-3; no clear D. Trimming took 4 bases from V and 2 from J, leaving 11 bases between them. The CDR3 length is 14 residues. The germline gives CDR1 SGDLS, CDR2 YYNGEE. The CDR3 is CASSPQQDTDTQYF. The CDR3 DNA sequence: TGTGCCAGCAGCCCACAGCAAGACACAGATACGCAGTATTTT. The whole variable domain, remainder taken from reference TRBV9 and TRBJ2-3, is DSGVTQTPKHLITATGQRVTLRCSPRSGDLSVYWYQQSLDQGLQFLIQYYNGEERAKGNILERFSAQQFPDLHSELNLSSLELGDSALYFCASSPQQDTDTQYFGPGTRLTVL.

The chain uses TRBV7-2 and TRBJ1-2; D is ambiguous. The CDR3 loop spans 13 amino acids. Looked up from germline, CDR1 is SGHTA and CDR2 is FQGNSA. Trimming removed 1 base from V and 2 bases from J, with 5 bases in between. This CDR3 reads CASSLDGNYGYTF. The CDR3 DNA follows: TGTGCCAGCAGCTTAGACGGGAACTATGGCTACACCTTC.

V gene TRBV9 combines with J gene TRBJ2-5; TRBD1 matches at 8 bases. With 3 bases clipped from V and 5 bases from J, the junction kept 6 bases outside the gene matches. The CDR3 runs 14 residues. Germline values: CDR1 SGDLS, CDR2 YYNGEE. The CDR3 DNA follows: TGTGCCAGCAGCGCATCAGGGGGCGGGGAGACCCAGTACTTC. Its translation is CASSASGGGETQYF.

J is TRBJ2-1 and V is TRBV4-3; 13 bases fit TRBD2. The junction had 7 bases not matched to a gene; V was cut back by 1 base and J by 10 bases. The CDR3 spans 16 residues. Per germline, CDR1 LGHNA and CDR2 YSLEER. CDR3 in DNA: TGCGCCAGCAGCCAAGGGCCGGGGGGACTAGCGGGGGAGCAGTTCTTC. This sequence encodes CASSQGPGGLAGEQFF.

The chain uses TRBV7-2 and TRBJ2-3; D unresolved. CDR1 is SGHTA, CDR2 FQGNSA, per germline. The CDR3 has 13 residues. Trimming removed 2 bases from V and 6 bases from J, with 9 bases in between. This CDR3 reads CASSLYWMDTQYF. The CDR3 bases are TGTGCCAGCAGCTTATACTGGATGGATACGCAGTATTTT.

The rearrangement links TRBV7-7 to TRBJ2-2, with TRBD2 matching 7 bases. The ends lost 5 bases at V and 1 base at J; junction bases unmatched: 4. Germline lookup yields CDR1 SSHAT and CDR2 FNYEAQ (reference sequence). This CDR3 comprises 15 residues. The CDR3 sequence is CASSPSGGNTGELFF. In nucleotides, the CDR3 is TGTGCCAGCAGCCCTAGCGGCGGGAACACCGGGGAGCTGTTTTTT.

Comment on this clone: The sample holds other DNA sequences that translate to the same CDR3. This chain links TRBV5-5 with TRBJ1-3; D is undetermined. Between the trimmed V and J ends, which lost 2 bases and 0 bases, there was a span of 6 bases. Germline CDR1 and CDR2: SGHKS and YYEKEE (reference sequence). This CDR3 spans 14 amino acids. CDR3 sequence (DNA): TGTGCCAGCAGCTTCGGCAGCTCTGGAAACACCATATATTTT. It translates to CASSFGSSGNTIYF.

J is TRBJ2-3 and V is TRBV7-2; no definite D call. The V end lost 1 base, the J end lost 3 bases, and 5 bases lay between the germline ends. The CDR3 is made up of 13 amino acids. CDR1 is SGHTA, CDR2 FQGNSA, per germline. The CDR3 spells CASSLVVTDTQYF. CDR3 nucleotide sequence: TGTGCCAGCAGCTTAGTTGTGACAGATACGCAGTATTTT. The full variable domain, completed using reference TRBV7-2 and TRBJ2-3, is GAGVSQSPSNKVTEKGKDVELRCDPISGHTALYWYRQSLGQGLEFLIYFQGNSAPDKSGLPSDRFSAERTGGSVSTLTIQRTQQEDSAVYLCASSLVVTDTQYFGPGTRLTVL.